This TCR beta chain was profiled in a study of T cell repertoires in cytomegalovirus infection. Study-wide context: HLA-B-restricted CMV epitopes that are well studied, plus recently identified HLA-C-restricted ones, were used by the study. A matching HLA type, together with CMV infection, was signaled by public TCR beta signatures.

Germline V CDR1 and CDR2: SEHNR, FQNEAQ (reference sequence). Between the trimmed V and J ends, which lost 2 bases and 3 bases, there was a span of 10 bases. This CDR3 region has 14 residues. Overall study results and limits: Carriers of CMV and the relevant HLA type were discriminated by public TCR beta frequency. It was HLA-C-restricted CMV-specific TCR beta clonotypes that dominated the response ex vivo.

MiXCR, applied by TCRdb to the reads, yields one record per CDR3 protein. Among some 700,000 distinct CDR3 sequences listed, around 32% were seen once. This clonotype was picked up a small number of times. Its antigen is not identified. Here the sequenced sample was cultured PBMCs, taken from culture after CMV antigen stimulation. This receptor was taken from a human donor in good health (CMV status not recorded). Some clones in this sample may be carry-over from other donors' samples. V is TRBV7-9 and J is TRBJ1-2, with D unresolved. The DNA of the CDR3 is TGTGCCAGCAGCTTACTAAGGGTTGACTATGGCTACACCTTC. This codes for CASSLLRVDYGYTF.